Below, 2 T cell receptor beta chains from the same sample are listed, as sequenced in a study of neurological immune-mediated disorders. Using its own MiXCR run on the 5' RACE reads, TCRdb lists one record per CDR3 protein. The sample shows tens of thousands of distinct CDR3 sequences, 9% to 12% of them seen only once. The sequencing input was PBMCs. The receptors come from a man aged 35-49 years in good health.

In this sample, this clonotype turned up many times. This chain links TRBV14 with TRBJ1-1; 8 nucleotides line up with TRBD1. Germline assignment: CDR1 SGHDN and CDR2 FVKESK. This CDR3 spans 15 amino acids. With V trimmed by 2 bases and J by 11 bases, 13 bases remained unmatched. CDR3: CASSQKTGASTDAFF. The CDR3 DNA reads TGTGCCAGCAGCCAAAAGACAGGGGCCTCAACCGACGCTTTCTTT.

This clonotype occurred many times. The chain combines TRBV6-5 with TRBJ2-1; either TRBD1 or TRBD2 may supply D (5 bases each). Trimming left V 5 bases short and J 0 bases short, with 14 bases between. From germline, CDR1 is MNHEY and CDR2 SVGAGI. This CDR3 contains 16 residues. CDR3 in DNA: TGTGCCAGCAGTGCCCGGGACCCCTACTCCTACAATGAGCAGTTCTTC. The encoded protein is CASSARDPYSYNEQFF.